These 18 T cell receptor beta chains came from one sample sequenced in a study of shared clonotypes between healthy human individuals. Method: immunoSEQ multiplex PCR; TCRdb's copy keeps in-frame clones and lacks some. Of hundreds of thousands of clones listed, approximately 96% are singletons. Terminally differentiated effector memory CD45RA+ cells were left out of the naive CD8 fraction, which was CD45RO-negative and positively selected for CCR7. Input material: naive CD8+ T cells sorted from blood. Source of these receptors: a woman aged 30 to 39 in good health.

The chain carries TRBV30 and TRBJ2-6, with 10 bases matching TRBD1. Germline CDR1 reads GTSNPN; CDR2 reads SVGIG (reference sequence). The ends lost 6 bases at V and 3 bases at J; junction bases unmatched: 11. CDR3 length: 17 amino acids. CDR3 sequence reads: CACPLGQGKSGANVLTF. The CDR3 bases are TGTGCCTGTCCGCTGGGACAGGGGAAAAGTGGGGCCAACGTCCTGACTTTC.

The CDR3 DNA reads TGTGCCAGTAGAAGGCTAGCCGGCACCGGGGAGCTGTTTTTT. Protein product: CASRRLAGTGELFF. This sequence joins TRBV19 and TRBJ2-2; tentative D call: TRBD2 (5 bases). V was clipped by 6 bases and J by 4 bases, with 12 bases between them. Germline CDR1 reads LNHDA; CDR2 reads SQIVND (reference sequence). The CDR3 sequence is 14 residues long. Filled out from reference TRBV19 and TRBJ2-2, the complete variable domain reads DGGITQSPKYLFRKEGQNVTLSCEQNLNHDAMYWYRQDPGQGLRLIYYSQIVNDFQKGDIAEGYSVSREKKESFPLTVTSAQKNPTAFYLCASRRLAGTGELFFGEGSRLTVL.

The genes are TRBV6-5 and TRBJ2-5; the D is unclear. Judging by the DNA end, TRBJ2-7 fits better; the J call may be wrong. The CDR3 runs to 11 residues. Per germline, CDR1 MNHEY and CDR2 SVGAGI. The chain's CDR3 is CATIYRNEQYF. In nucleotides, the CDR3 is TGTGCCACCATATACCGCAACGAGCAGTACTTC.

This chain links TRBV19 with TRBJ1-1, with D perhaps TRBD1 (6 bases). Germline V lookup: CDR1 LNHDA, CDR2 SQIVND (reference sequence). Trimming stripped 7 bases from V and 5 bases from J, with 17 bases between. CDR3 size: 14 residues. In DNA form, the CDR3 reads TGTGCCAGTACCACAGGGTACGGACGGACTGAAGCTTTCTTT. This encodes CASTTGYGRTEAFF.

The V and J genes are TRBV5-5 and TRBJ1-2; D may be TRBD1 (5 bases). Germline V gene lookup returns CDR1 SGHKS and CDR2 YYEKEE (reference sequence). Trimming took off 4 bases at V and 3 bases at J, with 16 bases between the two ends. The CDR3 is 15 residues long. The CDR3 nucleotides are TGTGCCAGCAGCGGGTGGACGGGGGTGGACTATGGCTACACCTTC. The encoded protein is CASSGWTGVDYGYTF.

The chain employs TRBV15 and TRBJ1-2, with D perhaps TRBD1 (6 bases). V was trimmed by 0 bases and J by 7 bases, leaving 18 bases between them. The CDR3 is made up of 16 amino acids. Per germline, CDR1 LNHNV and CDR2 YYDKDF (reference sequence). CDR3 sequence reads: CATSRDLVDRLLGYTF. CDR3 DNA: TGTGCCACCAGCAGAGATTTGGTAGACAGGTTGCTTGGCTACACCTTC.

The chain employs TRBV19 and TRBJ2-7, with D unclear. Germline assignment: CDR1 LNHDA and CDR2 SQIVND (reference sequence). The V gene lost 5 bases and the J gene lost 0 bases, with 8 bases spanning the gap. The CDR3 has 13 residues. CDR3 bases: TGTGCCAGTAGTGGCAGTAACTCCTACGAGCAGTACTTC. Its protein product is CASSGSNSYEQYF.

The chain has TRBV15 and TRBJ2-6, with 8 positions matching TRBD1. The CDR3 totals 16 residues. V was clipped by 1 base and J by 4 bases; unmatched bases: 3. Germline CDR1 reads LNHNV; CDR2 reads YYDKDF (reference sequence). CDR3 coding DNA: TGTGCCACCAGCAGAGGGACAGGGTCCGGGGCCAACGTCCTGACTTTC. This sequence encodes CATSRGTGSGANVLTF. The full variable domain, its missing parts supplied by reference TRBV15 and TRBJ2-6, is DAMVIQNPRYQVTQFGKPVTLSCSQTLNHNVMYWYQQKSSQAPKLLFHYYDKDFNNEADTPDNFQSRRPNTSFCFLDIRSPGLGDTAMYLCATSRGTGSGANVLTFGAGSRLTVL.

CDR3: CASSSNRGSFTEAFF. CDR3 DNA sequence: TGTGCCAGCAGTTCAAACAGGGGGAGCTTTACTGAAGCTTTCTTT. The chain employs TRBV27 and TRBJ1-1, with 8 nucleotides matching TRBD1. The CDR3 runs 15 residues. J lost 5 bases, V lost 4 bases, and 9 bases had no gene match. CDR1 is MNHEY, CDR2 SMNVEV, per germline (reference sequence).

This rearrangement joins TRBV27 to TRBJ2-7; 8 positions agree with TRBD1. V gave up 5 bases and J gave up 1 base; unmatched junction bases: 7. CDR1 is MNHEY and CDR2 is SMNVEV in the germline V gene (reference sequence). The CDR3 is 15 amino acids. CDR3 sequence (DNA): TGTGCCAGCAGTAATCCGGGACAGGCATCCTACGAGCAGTACTTC. Its translation: CASSNPGQASYEQYF.

This chain uses TRBV27 with TRBJ2-7; 9 bases match TRBD2. CDR1 MNHEY and CDR2 SMNVEV come from the germline V gene (reference sequence). This CDR3 region has 14 residues. V lost 3 bases and J lost 7; bases outside the gene matches: 7. In DNA, the CDR3 is TGTGCCAGCAGTTTGGGTAGCGGGAGTGAAGAGCAGTACTTC. Translated: CASSLGSGSEEQYF.

The J gene is TRBJ2-4, the V gene TRBV10-1; D possibly corresponds to TRBD1 (6 bases). CDR1 and CDR2 from the germline V gene are WNHNN and SYGVQD (reference sequence). V was shortened by 5 bases and J by 0 bases, with 14 bases between the two germline ends. There are 16 residues in the CDR3. The CDR3 DNA sequence: TGCGCCAGCAGTAAGGGACACGGTCTAGCCAAAAACATTCAGTACTTC. Translating gives CASSKGHGLAKNIQYF.

The chain joins TRBV19 to TRBJ1-6; D unclear. Between the trimmed V and J ends, which lost 4 bases and 6 bases, there was a span of 19 bases. From germline, CDR1 is LNHDA and CDR2 SQIVND (reference sequence). The CDR3 covers 17 residues. CDR3 amino acids: CASSSWATQTGNSPLHF. The CDR3 DNA reads as TGTGCCAGTAGTAGTTGGGCCACGCAGACGGGTAATTCACCCCTCCACTTT.

V usage is TRBV28 and J usage is TRBJ1-5, with a weak D call TRBD1 (6 bases). This CDR3 region has 14 residues. Germline-derived CDR1 and CDR2 are MDHEN and SYDVKM. V was trimmed by 6 bases and J by 5 bases, leaving 14 bases between them. The CDR3 reads CASRAGASYQPQHF. CDR3 sequence (DNA): TGTGCCAGCAGGGCAGGGGCGTCCTATCAGCCCCAGCATTTT.

This chain uses TRBV27 with TRBJ2-7, with D perhaps matching TRBD1 or TRBD2 (5 bases each). CDR3 size: 14 residues. V lost 6 bases and J 6 bases, leaving 18 bases between the germline ends. Per the germline V gene, CDR1 is MNHEY and CDR2 is SMNVEV (reference sequence). The CDR3 DNA reads TGTGCCAGCAGAAACTCCCTTGAGAGGGGCGAGCAGTACTTC. Translation gives CASRNSLERGEQYF.

This clone was detected only once. The V gene is TRBV6-5, the J gene TRBJ2-5; no reliable D call. The J call may be mistaken, given a closer DNA end match to TRBJ2-7. The CDR3 extends over 12 amino acids. From germline, CDR1 is MNHEY and CDR2 SVGAGI. CDR3 protein: CASSPNTYEQYF. DNA of the CDR3: TGTGCCAGCAGCCCAAACACCTACGAGCAGTACTTC.

CDR3 coding DNA: TGTGCCAGCACGGTTACTAGCGGGAGCCTCGAGCAGTACTTC. It is translated as CASTVTSGSLEQYF. V gene TRBV27 combines with J gene TRBJ2-7; TRBD2 agrees at 11 bases. With V trimmed by 7 bases and J by 6 bases, 8 bases remained unmatched. This CDR3 is 14 amino acids long. Germline V CDR1 and CDR2: MNHEY, SMNVEV (reference sequence).

This CDR3 is CASKRSSTDTQYF. The CDR3 DNA is TGTGCCAGCAAAAGGAGTTCAACAGATACGCAGTATTTT. V is TRBV2 and J is TRBJ2-3; D unclear. Between the trimmed V and J ends, which lost 7 bases and 3 bases, there was a span of 11 bases. CDR3 length: 13 residues. Germline CDR1 SNHLY, CDR2 FYNNEI.